These T cell receptor beta chains were read from a single sample in a study of blood T cell repertoires in COVID-19. This table comes from immunoSEQ multiplex PCR, and its TCRdb copy is limited to in-frame clones, with some not included. The table shows 150,000 to 200,000 clones, with 75% to 95% occurring only once. The sample comprised peripheral blood. The receptor set was obtained from a man aged 45-65 years with acute or convalescent COVID-19. CDR3s include the opening cysteine and the closing phenylalanine or tryptophan. The D gene is left open where the match is weak. Rows give clone size only sometimes, using once, few, many, or a class for an expanded clone.

DNA: TGTGCCAGCAGCTCTAAAGGAGGGGTTGGGGGAACCGCCGGGGAGCTGTTTTTT; CDR3: CASSSKGGVGGTAGELFF; D: .; size: .; J: TRBJ2-2; V: TRBV7-9
DNA: TGTGCCAGCGGCGGGACAGTTCAGGAAAAACTGTTTTTT; CDR3: CASGGTVQEKLFF; D: TRBD1; size: once; J: TRBJ1-4; V: TRBV6-5
DNA: TGTGCCAGCGGTAGCGGGCTTGGGGAGACCCAGTACTTC; CDR3: CASGSGLGETQYF; D: TRBD2; size: .; J: TRBJ2-5; V: TRBV2
DNA: TGTGCCAGCAGCTTGGGACTGACGAACACTGAAGCTTTCTTT; CDR3: CASSLGLTNTEAFF; D: .; size: .; J: TRBJ1-1; V: TRBV11-1
DNA: TGTGCCAGCAGTCCACAAAGCGGGGGTGGTTCAGATACGCAGTATTTT; CDR3: CASSPQSGGGSDTQYF; D: TRBD2; size: .; J: TRBJ2-3; V: TRBV28
DNA: TGTGCCAGTAGAGGGAGACAGGGGGACTACGAGCAGTACTTC; CDR3: CASRGRQGDYEQYF; D: TRBD1; size: .; J: TRBJ2-7; V: TRBV19
DNA: TGTGCCACCAGCCTCAGGCGAGGAGGCTCTGGAAACACCATATATTTT; CDR3: CATSLRRGGSGNTIYF; D: .; size: .; J: TRBJ1-3; V: TRBV15
DNA: TGTGCCAGCAGAATAGCTTCAGCTCCCCTCCACTTT; CDR3: CASRIASAPLHF; D: .; size: .; J: TRBJ1-6; V: TRBV28
DNA: TGTGCCAGCACCACCGGGACAGGAGGAAACACCATATATTTT; CDR3: CASTTGTGGNTIYF; D: TRBD1; size: .; J: TRBJ1-3; V: TRBV6-5
DNA: TGTGCCAGCAGCCCGGCGGTTGCTGGGAGCTCCTACGAGCAGTACTTC; CDR3: CASSPAVAGSSYEQYF; D: .; size: once; J: TRBJ2-7; V: TRBV7-2
DNA: TGTGCCAGCTCAGCAGGGGCCGATGAAAAACTGTTTTTT; CDR3: CASSAGADEKLFF; D: .; size: .; J: TRBJ1-4; V: TRBV18
DNA: TGTGCCAGCAGCCTACCAGCGGCGAACACCGGGGAGCTGTTTTTT; CDR3: CASSLPAANTGELFF; D: .; size: .; J: TRBJ2-2; V: TRBV7-2
DNA: TGTGCCACCAGGGAGGGCGGGGGCCAAGAGACCCAGTACTTC; CDR3: CATREGGGQETQYF; D: TRBD2; size: .; J: TRBJ2-5; V: TRBV24-1
DNA: TGTGCCAGCAAGAGTAGCTCCTACAATGAGCAGTTCTTC; CDR3: CASKSSSYNEQFF; D: .; size: .; J: TRBJ2-1; V: TRBV6-5
DNA: TGTGCCAGTAGTCGACGCCCGAGCGGGCAATCCTACGAGCAGTACTTC; CDR3: CASSRRPSGQSYEQYF; D: .; size: many; J: TRBJ2-7; V: TRBV19
DNA: TGTGCCAGCAGCTCCAAGCGGGAGATAATGGCCGGGGAGCTGTTTTTT; CDR3: CASSSKREIMAGELFF; D: TRBD2; size: .; J: TRBJ2-2; V: TRBV5-4
DNA: TGTGCCAGCAGCCCTTTTCGGGGCTCCTACGAGCAGTACTTC; CDR3: CASSPFRGSYEQYF; D: .; size: few; J: TRBJ2-7; V: TRBV11-2
DNA: TGTGCCAGCAGCTCCTCTAGCGTCGATGAGCAGTTCTTC; CDR3: CASSSSSVDEQFF; D: .; size: .; J: TRBJ2-1; V: TRBV9
DNA: TGCGCCAGCAGCCAGCCTTCCCAGGGATATCAAGAGACCCAGTACTTC; CDR3: CASSQPSQGYQETQYF; D: .; size: .; J: TRBJ2-5; V: TRBV4-1
DNA: TGTGCCAGCAGCTTGGGGACAGGCCAAGATCAGCCCCAGCATTTT; CDR3: CASSLGTGQDQPQHF; D: TRBD1; size: .; J: TRBJ1-5; V: TRBV5-6
DNA: TGTGCCAGCAGACAGGTTTCCTCTGGAAACACCATATATTTT; CDR3: CASRQVSSGNTIYF; D: .; size: .; J: TRBJ1-3; V: TRBV6-5
DNA: TGTGCCAGCAGCCCCGACAGGGGGCGCGATGGCTACACCTTC; CDR3: CASSPDRGRDGYTF; D: TRBD1; size: .; J: TRBJ1-2; V: TRBV27
DNA: TGTGCCAGCAGTTTATCCCCGGACATTAACTATGGCTACACCTTC; CDR3: CASSLSPDINYGYTF; D: .; size: .; J: TRBJ1-2; V: TRBV28
DNA: TGTGCCAGCTCACCAGGACAGGGTCGCACAGATACGCAGTATTTT; CDR3: CASSPGQGRTDTQYF; D: TRBD1; size: .; J: TRBJ2-3; V: TRBV18
DNA: TGTGCCAGCAGTTTGTCGACCGGAGGGTCTGGCTACACCTTC; CDR3: CASSLSTGGSGYTF; D: .; size: .; J: TRBJ1-2; V: TRBV28
DNA: TGTGCCACCAGTGATGGGGAGGGAGAGACCCAGTACTTC; CDR3: CATSDGEGETQYF; D: TRBD2; size: once; J: TRBJ2-5; V: TRBV24-1
DNA: TGTGCCAGCAGTGAAGGGGGACAGGTTTTCGAGCCCCAGCATTTT; CDR3: CASSEGGQVFEPQHF; D: TRBD1; size: .; J: TRBJ1-5; V: TRBV6-1
DNA: TGTGCCAGCAGCTTGGCGGACAGGCGCAATGAGCAGTTCTTC; CDR3: CASSLADRRNEQFF; D: TRBD1; size: .; J: TRBJ2-1; V: TRBV11-1